The 20 T cell receptor beta chains below all came from one sample that was sequenced in a study of CD8 T cells in Susac syndrome. A quantity of about 0.5 to 1 ug RNA underwent reverse transcription using random hexamers. TCRdb recomputed calls from the immunoSEQ multiplex PCR reads with MiXCR, one row per CDR3 protein. The sample has under 85,000 distinct CDR3 sequences; approximately 93% are singletons. Sequencing was done on a sample of CD8+ T cells from PBMCs. Receptor source: a human donor with Susac syndrome.

This clonotype was counted once. V and J are TRBV25-1 and TRBJ1-1; no clear D gene. The germline gives CDR1 MGHDK, CDR2 SYGVNS. V was shortened by 4 bases and J by 7 bases, with 16 bases between the two germline ends. The CDR3 spans 14 residues. CDR3 coding DNA: TGTGCCAGCAGTGGAGGGTCGGCAGTTGTTGAAGCTTTCTTT. This encodes CASSGGSAVVEAFF.

The chain has TRBV7-9 and TRBJ2-2; 10 nucleotides align to TRBD2. This CDR3 is built from 17 residues. From germline, CDR1 is SEHNR and CDR2 FQNEAQ (reference sequence). V lost 5 bases, J lost 4 bases, and 10 bases stayed unmatched. The CDR3 loop reads CASSPHLAGVGTGELFF. CDR3 in DNA: TGTGCCAGCAGCCCTCACCTAGCGGGGGTTGGCACCGGGGAGCTGTTTTTT.

This rearrangement joins TRBV6-5 to TRBJ2-7; 8 bases agree with TRBD2. The length of the CDR3 is 13 residues. Losses at the gene ends were 6 bases for V and 0 bases for J; bases not matched to a gene: 1. The germline gives CDR1 MNHEY, CDR2 SVGAGI. As DNA, the CDR3 is TGTGCCAGCAGAAGCGGGGGCTCCTACGAGCAGTACTTC. Translation gives CASRSGGSYEQYF.

This chain joins TRBV6-2 or TRBV6-3 and TRBJ1-1, with D tentatively TRBD1 (5 bases). The CDR3 sequence is 19 residues long. CDR1 MNHEY and CDR2 SVGEGT come from the germline V gene. V lost 1 base to trimming and J lost 1 base, with 22 bases between them. The CDR3 spells CASSYWGEPIDRENTEAFF. The DNA of the CDR3 is TGTGCCAGCAGTTACTGGGGGGAACCGATCGACCGGGAGAACACTGAAGCTTTCTTT.

The V call is TRBV7-9, the J call TRBJ2-7; tentatively, D is TRBD1 (6 bases). CDR1 is SEHNR, CDR2 FQNEAQ, per germline (reference sequence). The CDR3 sequence is 15 residues long. The V gene lost 0 bases and the J gene lost 3 bases, with 12 bases spanning the gap. The CDR3 region is CASSLAQGLRYEQYF. As DNA, the CDR3 is TGTGCCAGCAGCTTAGCACAGGGCCTTCGCTACGAGCAGTACTTC.

The V gene is TRBV7-2, the J gene TRBJ1-5; D gene uncertain. Deletions cut 1 base from V and 3 bases from J, with 10 bases between. CDR1 SGHTA and CDR2 FQGNSA come from the germline V gene. The CDR3 covers 15 residues. CDR3 sequence reads: CASSLVSGANQPQHF. The CDR3 DNA sequence: TGTGCCAGCAGCTTAGTGTCGGGCGCCAATCAGCCCCAGCATTTT. The complete variable domain, with remaining parts taken from reference TRBV7-2 and TRBJ1-5, reads GAGVSQSPSNKVTEKGKDVELRCDPISGHTALYWYRQSLGQGLEFLIYFQGNSAPDKSGLPSDRFSAERTGGSVSTLTIQRTQQEDSAVYLCASSLVSGANQPQHFGDGTRLSIL.

The J gene is TRBJ2-7, the V gene TRBV29-1; D uncertain. Trimming pared 6 bases from V and 7 bases from J, leaving 10 bases between. This CDR3 spans 10 amino acids. Germline values: CDR1 SQVTM, CDR2 ANQGSEA. Here the CDR3 reads CSVTAGEQYF. The CDR3 region has the DNA TGCAGCGTCACTGCTGGGGAGCAGTACTTC.

The chain employs TRBV18 and TRBJ2-5; D is unclear. V dropped 3 bases and J dropped 7 bases, with 12 bases sitting between them. Germline CDR1 reads KGHSH; CDR2 reads LQKENI. The CDR3 is 13 residues long. The CDR3 region has the DNA TGTGCCAGCTCACCCCCCAGTCATGGGACCCAGTACTTC. Amino acids: CASSPPSHGTQYF.

The chain employs TRBV20-1 and TRBJ2-7, with unresolved D. CDR1 is DFQATT, CDR2 SNEGSKA, per germline (reference sequence). Trimming shortened V by 6 bases and J by 4 bases, and 19 bases separated the two germline ends. The CDR3 is 14 residues long. DNA for the CDR3: TGCAGTGCCAGGCTTCCTCTGAGAATTTACGAGCAGTACTTC. Protein sequence: CSARLPLRIYEQYF.

The chain is built from TRBV27 and TRBJ1-2, with D uncertain. CDR3 length: 14 amino acids. V was trimmed by 4 bases and J by 6 bases, leaving 15 bases between them. Germline values: CDR1 MNHEY, CDR2 SMNVEV (reference sequence). The CDR3 sequence is CASSSNPGTNGYTF. The CDR3 DNA follows: TGTGCCAGCAGTTCCAATCCGGGAACCAATGGCTACACCTTC.

The chain is built from TRBV12-5 and TRBJ2-6, with 8 bases aligning to TRBD1. The V gene end was trimmed by 9 bases and the J gene end by 4 bases; junction bases not matched to a gene: 5. Per the germline V gene, CDR1 is LGHNT and CDR2 is FRNRAP. The CDR3 is 14 amino acids. This CDR3 is CASRGLGGANVLTF. In DNA form, the CDR3 reads TGTGCTAGCAGGGGGCTAGGGGGGGCCAACGTCCTGACTTTC.

The V gene is TRBV6-2 or TRBV6-3, the J gene TRBJ2-7; weak D call: TRBD1 (5 bases). The CDR3 length is 14 residues. Trimming took 6 bases from V and 2 from J, leaving 14 bases between them. Per germline, CDR1 MNHEY and CDR2 SVGEGT. The CDR3, as DNA: TGTGCCAGCAGGGAGTGGCAGGGCACCTACGAGCAGTACTTC. Its translation is CASREWQGTYEQYF.

J is TRBJ1-1 and V is TRBV5-6; D might be TRBD1 (5 bases). Per the germline V gene, CDR1 is SGHDT and CDR2 is YYEEEE. Trimming removed 1 base at V and 0 bases at J, with 13 bases between. The CDR3 extends over 16 amino acids. CDR3 sequence: CASSLLGPFMNTEAFF. The CDR3 nucleotides read TGTGCCAGCAGCTTGTTGGGACCATTTATGAACACTGAAGCTTTCTTT. Based on the CDR3 plus reference TRBV5-6 and TRBJ1-1, the full variable domain is DAGVTQSPTHLIKTRGQQVTLRCSPKSGHDTVSWYQQALGQGPQFIFQYYEEEERQRGNFPDRFSGHQFPNYSSELNVNALLLGDSALYLCASSLLGPFMNTEAFFGQGTRLTVV.

The J gene is TRBJ2-3, the V gene TRBV29-1; D not certain. V shed 0 bases and J shed 2 bases, with 15 bases lying between them. The CDR3 has 16 residues. Germline CDR1 SQVTM, CDR2 ANQGSEA. The chain's CDR3 is CSVEDHNSRVTDTQYF. The CDR3 DNA reads TGCAGCGTTGAAGATCACAACTCACGGGTCACAGATACGCAGTATTTT.

The chain has TRBV30 and TRBJ2-1; D is undetermined. CDR1 is GTSNPN and CDR2 is SVGIG in the germline V gene (reference sequence). This CDR3 comprises 14 residues. Between the trimmed V and J ends, which lost 2 bases and 8 bases, there was a span of 16 bases. The CDR3 nucleotides read TGTGCCTGGAGTCCCGAGACCGACGGGCATGAGCAGTTCTTC. Translated, it gives CAWSPETDGHEQFF.

The V and J genes are TRBV18 and TRBJ2-1, with 10 bases matching TRBD1. Germline V lookup: CDR1 KGHSH, CDR2 LQKENI. The CDR3 has 19 amino acids. Trimming at V came to 4 bases and at J to 2 bases, leaving 14 bases not matched to a gene. CDR3 bases: TGTGCCAGCTCACGGATGACAGGGGGCGAAGGGACCCCCTACAATGAGCAGTTCTTC. Protein: CASSRMTGGEGTPYNEQFF.

The chain combines TRBV12-3 or TRBV12-4 with TRBJ1-2, with a tentative D call TRBD1 (5 bases). This CDR3 region has 14 residues. Trimming removed 1 base at V and 3 bases at J, with 9 bases between. CDR3 in amino acids: CASSLGGRDYGYTF. As DNA, the CDR3 is TGTGCCAGCAGTTTAGGGGGCCGGGACTATGGCTACACCTTC.

The genes are TRBV9 and TRBJ2-1; 8 bases fit TRBD2. The length of the CDR3 is 16 residues. Losses at the gene ends were 0 bases for V and 2 bases for J; bases not matched to a gene: 4. CDR1 and CDR2 (germline): SGDLS, YYNGEE. The CDR3: CASSVGGLVTYNEQFF. In nucleotides, the CDR3 is TGTGCCAGCAGCGTAGGGGGACTAGTAACCTACAATGAGCAGTTCTTC.

The chain combines TRBV29-1 with TRBJ2-1; no reliable D call. Germline assignment: CDR1 SQVTM and CDR2 ANQGSEA. CDR3 length: 11 residues. The V gene lost 3 bases and the J gene lost 14 bases, with 14 bases spanning the gap. The CDR3 spells CSVETLLDEFF. CDR3 sequence (DNA): TGCAGCGTTGAGACGCTACTGGATGAGTTCTTC.

The chain links TRBV12-3 or TRBV12-4 to TRBJ2-7, with TRBD1 identical over 8 bases. The ends lost 4 bases at V and 6 bases at J; junction bases unmatched: 8. The CDR3 covers 14 residues. The CDR3 coding sequence is TGTGCCAGCAGTTCTCCTACAGGGGGACGCGAGCAGTACTTC. The encoded protein is CASSSPTGGREQYF.